This is a list of T cell receptor beta chains from one sample in a study of CD8 T cells in ankylosing spondylitis. TCRdb re-called the 5' RACE reads through MiXCR, storing one row per CDR3 protein. The sample holds fewer than 400,000 distinct CDR3 sequences, about a fifth seen once. The sequenced sample consisted of blood, either unsorted or a sorted T cell fraction (not recorded which). These receptors were obtained from a male donor with ankylosing spondylitis. The CDR3 runs from the conserved cysteine through the conserved F or W. The order of the fields is J gene, V gene, CDR3 protein.

TRBJ2-3,TRBV10-3,CATRLAGDTQYF
TRBJ1-1,TRBV9,CASSIPGGTEAFF
TRBJ2-7,TRBV25-1,CASRDRGNYEQYF
TRBJ2-5,TRBV10-3,CAISGLAGGDETQYF
TRBJ2-7,TRBV9,CASSPSVRWEQYF
TRBJ2-2,TRBV2,CASSEAGLRTGELFF
TRBJ2-3,TRBV28,CASRDRKGTDTQYF
TRBJ2-1,TRBV10-3,CAISEAGEGYNEQFF
TRBJ2-1,TRBV10-3,CAIKKGTDNEQFF
TRBJ2-1,TRBV2,CASSALGLVNEQFF